This T cell receptor (beta chain) was identified in a study of T-cell reconstitution after alpha-beta-depleted transplantation in children. The sample holds many counts of this clonotype. The TCRbeta library was prepared with unique molecular identifiers. TCRdb analysed the PCR reads with MiXCR anew, one entry per CDR3 protein. Here the sample spans fewer than 550,000 distinct CDR3 sequences, roughly a tenth being singletons. The CDR3 covers 15 residues. Trimming pared 6 bases from V and 5 bases from J, leaving 17 bases between. Sequencing used PBMCs from the stem cell graft donor, obtained from the stem cell graft. The chain employs TRBV12-3 or TRBV12-4 and TRBJ2-1; perhaps TRBD2 as D (6 bases). This TCR came from a human donor who donated a stem cell graft to a child with acute myeloid leukemia. CDR3 nucleotides: TGTGCCAGCAGACCCAGGGACTTCCCAAACAATGAGCAGTTCTTC. Translated: CASRPRDFPNNEQFF.